Listed below are T cell receptor beta chains from one sample, sequenced in a study of T cells in pancreatic ductal adenocarcinoma. Measured with immunoSEQ multiplex PCR; TCRdb has only the in-frame clones, and not every one. The sample consists of approximately 18,000 clones, almost 90% of them appearing once. Sequenced input: PBMCs. These receptors originate from a human donor with pancreatic ductal adenocarcinoma. Each CDR3 is given with its conserved first and last residue. A D gene is named only where the DNA matches it firmly. The listing skips clone size in some rows; elsewhere it reads once, few, many or a size class.

v_gene	j_gene	abundance	d_gene	CDR3aa	CDR3nt
TRBV2	TRBJ2-3	.	TRBD1	CASSEWDSRADTQYF	TGTGCCAGCAGTGAGTGGGACAGCCGGGCAGATACGCAGTATTTT
TRBV2	TRBJ2-2	.	.	CASSSGTGELFF	TGTGCCAGCAGTTCCGGCACCGGGGAGCTGTTTTTT
TRBV29-1	TRBJ2-7	.	.	CSVQSRGAGYEQYF	TGCAGCGTTCAAAGCCGCGGGGCAGGGTACGAGCAGTACTTC
TRBV4-2	TRBJ2-2	.	TRBD1	CASSQETGGIRELFF	TGTGCCAGCAGCCAAGAAACAGGGGGCATTAGGGAGCTGTTTTTT
TRBV11-3	TRBJ1-1	.	.	CASSLSQASTEAFF	TGTGCCAGCAGCTTATCACAGGCGAGCACTGAAGCTTTCTTT
TRBV14	TRBJ2-5	.	TRBD1	CASSQDRGQVQETQYF	TGTGCCAGCAGCCAAGATAGGGGGCAGGTTCAAGAGACCCAGTACTTC
TRBV19	TRBJ1-6	few	TRBD1	CASTTGTGWTSPLHF	TGTGCCAGTACCACCGGGACAGGGTGGACTTCACCCCTCCACTTT
TRBV10-3	TRBJ2-5	once	.	CATSDPGETQYF	TGTGCCACCAGCGACCCGGGGGAGACCCAGTACTTC
TRBV30	TRBJ2-5	once	TRBD1	CAWRTQRGTEGQETQYF	TGTGCCTGGAGGACACAAAGGGGGACAGAAGGACAAGAGACCCAGTACTTC
TRBV2	TRBJ2-2	few	TRBD1	CASRNQATGTGELFF	TGTGCCAGCCGGAATCAGGCGACAGGGACCGGGGAGCTGTTTTTT
TRBV23-1	TRBJ2-7	.	TRBD1	CASSQVDRGPPYEQYF	TGCGCCAGCAGTCAAGTCGACAGGGGCCCTCCCTACGAGCAGTACTTC
TRBV18	TRBJ2-2	.	.	CASSLAPSGELFF	TGTGCCAGCTCACTAGCCCCTTCAGGGGAGCTGTTTTTT
TRBV28	TRBJ1-1	.	.	CASSFSLGHSQAFF	TGTGCCAGCAGTTTTTCACTGGGACATTCACAGGCTTTCTTT
TRBV19	TRBJ1-1	.	.	CASLRVPEAFF	TGTGCCAGCCTCCGGGTTCCTGAAGCTTTCTTT
TRBV28	TRBJ2-7	.	.	CASSLSPRGRPEQYF	TGTGCCAGCAGTTTATCTCCCAGGGGTCGCCCCGAGCAGTACTTC
TRBV2	TRBJ1-2	.	.	CASRPPQGIYTF	TGTGCCAGCAGGCCACCCCAGGGGATCTACACCTTC
TRBV7-2	TRBJ1-6	.	.	CASSSQWGRNSPLHF	TGTGCCAGCAGCTCCCAATGGGGGCGAAATTCACCCCTCCACTTT
TRBV19	TRBJ1-5	.	TRBD1	CASSPDRNNQPQHF	TGTGCCAGTAGCCCGGACAGGAACAATCAGCCCCAGCATTTT
TRBV2	TRBJ2-7	.	.	CASRYFSYEQYF	TGTGCCAGTAGATACTTCTCCTACGAGCAGTACTTC
TRBV6-6	TRBJ2-1	.	TRBD1	CASSYPGTGSYNEQFF	TGTGCCAGCAGTTACCCCGGGACAGGCTCCTACAATGAGCAGTTCTTC
TRBV7-8	TRBJ2-7	few	TRBD1	CASSSPGQGDSYEQYF	TGTGCCAGCAGCTCACCGGGACAGGGGGACTCCTACGAGCAGTACTTC
TRBV19	TRBJ2-7	.	.	CASSIVRTEFSYEQYF	TGTGCCAGTAGTATCGTGAGGACAGAATTCTCCTACGAGCAGTACTTC
TRBV7-2	TRBJ1-1	.	.	CASSLTMNTEAFF	TGTGCCAGCAGCCTCACTATGAACACTGAAGCTTTCTTT
TRBV11-1	TRBJ2-5	.	.	CASSLGELETQYF	TGTGCCAGCAGCTTAGGGGAGTTGGAGACCCAGTACTTC
TRBV28	TRBJ2-3	once	TRBD2	CASSPGLAGGQDTQYF	TGTGCCAGCAGTCCCGGACTAGCGGGGGGGCAAGATACGCAGTATTTT
TRBV7-9	TRBJ1-6	.	.	CASSRSGGRSPLHF	TGTGCCAGCAGTCGTTCAGGAGGTCGATCACCCCTCCACTTT
TRBV18	TRBJ2-7	.	TRBD2	CASSPSGGGSYEQYF	TGTGCCAGCTCACCATCGGGGGGGGGATCCTACGAGCAGTACTTC
TRBV7-2	TRBJ2-7	once	.	CASSQGLHSYEQYF	TGTGCCAGCAGCCAGGGACTTCACTCCTACGAGCAGTACTTC
TRBV28	TRBJ2-3	.	TRBD2	CASSLNSWGLSTDTQYF	TGTGCCAGCAGTTTGAATAGTTGGGGACTAAGCACAGATACGCAGTATTTT
TRBV7-9	TRBJ2-5	once	.	CASSLVSASSYQETQYF	TGTGCCAGCAGCTTAGTATCTGCTAGCTCTTACCAAGAGACCCAGTACTTC
TRBV5-1	TRBJ2-5	.	.	CASSLEPAGETQYF	TGCGCCAGCAGCTTGGAGCCAGCGGGAGAGACCCAGTACTTC
TRBV4-1	TRBJ2-5	.	TRBD1	CASSKTGGLLETQYF	TGCGCCAGCAGCAAAACAGGGGGTTTGCTTGAGACCCAGTACTTC
TRBV5-1	TRBJ1-2	.	TRBD1	CASSLGTGLSDGYTF	TGCGCCAGCAGCTTGGGGACAGGGCTCTCGGATGGCTACACCTTC
TRBV6-6	TRBJ2-7	.	TRBD2	CASSPDGGGQYF	TGTGCCAGCAGCCCAGACGGGGGGGGGCAGTACTTC
TRBV14	TRBJ2-5	.	TRBD2	CASSQSGGLVQYF	TGTGCCAGCAGCCAGAGCGGGGGCCTCGTTCAGTACTTC
TRBV19	TRBJ1-6	few	.	CASTLGQPNSPLHF	TGTGCCAGTACCCTCGGACAGCCTAATTCACCCCTCCACTTT